The 13 T cell receptor beta chains reported below all come from one sample, sequenced in a study of cytomegalovirus exposure and HLA in healthy donors. PCR used 60 Vbeta primers and 13 Jbeta primers. Assay used: immunoSEQ multiplex PCR; TCRdb lists only in-frame clones, some missing. The data hold 150,000 to 200,000 clones, with roughly 85% observed a single time. Material for sequencing was PBMCs. The receptors shown here come from a woman aged 18 to 35 in good health and CMV-seronegative.

The genes are TRBV10-3 and TRBJ2-3; maybe TRBD2 (6 bases). Germline V gene data show CDR1 as ENHRY and CDR2 as SYGVKD. The CDR3 has 16 amino acids. V lost 0 bases and J 0 bases, leaving 10 bases between the germline ends. This chain's CDR3 is CAISESRTTSTDTQYF. The CDR3 bases are TGTGCCATCAGTGAGTCCCGGACTACTAGCACAGATACGCAGTATTTT.

The chain uses TRBV19 and TRBJ2-6; 7 nucleotides align to TRBD1. V was clipped by 5 bases and J by 4 bases; unmatched bases: 5. The CDR3 spans 15 residues. Germline V gene sequence: CDR1 LNHDA, CDR2 SQIVND (reference sequence). The CDR3 reads CASSAGTAGANVLTF. The CDR3 bases are TGTGCCAGTAGTGCCGGGACAGCAGGGGCCAACGTCCTGACTTTC.

V gene TRBV4-3 combines with J gene TRBJ1-1; possible D gene TRBD1, 6 bases. The germline V and J ends were trimmed by 0 bases and 3 bases, with 8 bases remaining between them. This CDR3 comprises 14 residues. Germline V CDR1 and CDR2: LGHNA, YSLEER. In DNA form, the CDR3 reads TGCGCCAGCAGCCAAGAAACAGGGTACACTGAAGCTTTCTTT. Amino acids: CASSQETGYTEAFF.

In nucleotides, the CDR3 is TGTGCCAGCAGTGTCGGGACTAGGAGATCCTACAATGAGCAGTTCTTC. Its protein is CASSVGTRRSYNEQFF. The chain uses TRBV2 and TRBJ2-1; 8 positions match TRBD2. V was clipped by 4 bases and J by 1 base; unmatched bases: 6. The CDR3 spans 16 residues. Germline lookup yields CDR1 SNHLY and CDR2 FYNNEI.

V is TRBV11-2 and J is TRBJ1-6, with unresolved D. The CDR3 sequence is 12 residues long. CDR1 SGHAT and CDR2 FQNNGV come from the germline V gene. V was cut by 5 bases and J by 9 bases, with 8 bases left in between. This CDR3 is CASSQGGSPLHF. CDR3 coding DNA: TGTGCCAGCAGCCAAGGCGGTTCACCCCTCCACTTT.

The J gene is TRBJ2-1, the V gene TRBV27; TRBD1 aligns across 11 bases. In germline, CDR1 is MNHEY, CDR2 SMNVEV (reference sequence). The CDR3 loop spans 15 amino acids. The J segment lost 8 bases and the V segment lost 4 bases, leaving 7 bases of the junction unmatched. Here the CDR3 reads CASSSGQGAMDEQFF. CDR3 DNA: TGTGCCAGCAGTTCCGGACAGGGGGCTATGGATGAGCAGTTCTTC.

The rearrangement links TRBV18 to TRBJ2-7, with 8 positions matching TRBD1. This CDR3 comprises 15 residues. The germline gives CDR1 KGHSH, CDR2 LQKENI. The ends lost 3 bases at V and 2 bases at J; junction bases unmatched: 6. The CDR3 coding sequence is TGTGCCAGCTCACCGACAGGGGCGTTACCCTACGAGCAGTACTTC. Its translation is CASSPTGALPYEQYF.

The gene calls are TRBV10-3 and TRBJ2-5; D may be TRBD2 (5 bases). The CDR3 is made up of 15 amino acids. Germline V gene sequence: CDR1 ENHRY, CDR2 SYGVKD. The V gene lost 5 bases and the J gene lost 2 bases, with 15 bases spanning the gap. The DNA for the CDR3 is TGTGCCATCAGTCTTCGTGGGAGAGAGCAAGAGACCCAGTACTTC. Its translation is CAISLRGREQETQYF.

This clone occurred once. The rearrangement joins TRBV5-1 to TRBJ2-5, with 8 bases lining up with TRBD2. The germline V gene has CDR1 SGHRS and CDR2 YFSETQ. The length of the CDR3 is 15 residues. V lost 0 bases, J lost 5 bases, and 6 bases stayed unmatched. CDR3 loop: CASSLAGGGAETQYF. The DNA for the CDR3 is TGCGCCAGCAGCTTGGCCGGGGGGGGCGCCGAGACCCAGTACTTC.

This clone showed up just once. This rearrangement joins TRBV7-9 to TRBJ1-3; TRBD1 might be the D (6 bases). Germline V gene lookup returns CDR1 SEHNR and CDR2 FQNEAQ (reference sequence). The ends were cut back, 5 bases at V and 0 bases at J, with 8 bases in the middle. This CDR3 region has 14 residues. Here the CDR3 reads CASSTDSSGNTIYF. The CDR3, as DNA: TGTGCCAGCAGCACGGACAGCTCTGGAAACACCATATATTTT.

The chain has TRBV11-2 and TRBJ2-1, with 8 bases aligning to TRBD2. The CDR3 has 15 residues. V gave up 1 base and J gave up 4 bases; unmatched junction bases: 3. Germline V gives CDR1 SGHAT, CDR2 FQNNGV. CDR3: CASSLVAGPYNEQFF. The CDR3 nucleotides read TGTGCCAGCAGCTTAGTAGCGGGGCCTTACAATGAGCAGTTCTTC.

This clone was observed once. This chain connects TRBV5-1 to TRBJ2-3; 7 positions match TRBD2. V gave up 0 bases and J gave up 4 bases; unmatched junction bases: 2. Germline-derived CDR1 and CDR2 are SGHRS and YFSETQ. The CDR3 length is 14 residues. The CDR3 loop reads CASSLAAGADTQYF. As DNA, the CDR3 is TGCGCCAGCAGCTTGGCGGCGGGAGCAGATACGCAGTATTTT.

This rearrangement joins TRBV10-1 to TRBJ2-1; 7 positions match TRBD2. The CDR3 consists of 15 residues. The ends lost 2 bases at V and 4 bases at J; junction bases unmatched: 5. Per the germline V gene, CDR1 is WNHNN and CDR2 is SYGVQD (reference sequence). The CDR3 loop is CASSEGGGSYNEQFF. The CDR3 bases are TGCGCCAGCAGTGAGGGTGGCGGGAGTTACAATGAGCAGTTCTTC.